Listed here are 5 T cell receptor beta chains from one sample, sequenced in a study of blood T cell repertoires in COVID-19 (dated by TCRdb to about 2020). Library method: the immunoSEQ multiplex PCR assay. TCRdb retrieved this table from immuneACCESS and kept in-frame rearrangements only. Not all clones are present; in checked studies, unresolved V genes account for under half, and no reason is known for the remainder. The table for this sample lists 130,000 to 150,000 clones; 87% of them were counted only once. Jointly, the top ten make up 11% of the sample. Sequencing was carried out using PBMCs or T cells enriched from blood (not recorded which). Source of these receptors: a man in his sixties who had recovered from COVID-19.

The chain couples TRBV10-1 to TRBJ2-3, with TRBD1 matching 8 bases. The germline gives CDR1 WNHNN, CDR2 SYGVQD (reference sequence). V shed 6 bases, J shed 1 base, and the junction held 3 bases outside the gene matches. The CDR3 contains 14 residues. As DNA, the CDR3 is TGCGCCAGCAGCGTGGACAGGGGCACAGATACGCAGTATTTT. This gives the protein CASSVDRGTDTQYF.

This clone was recorded only once. The chain is built from TRBV6-5 and TRBJ1-6; maybe TRBD1 (5 bases). The CDR3 covers 14 residues. The V and J ends lost 7 bases and 7 bases respectively, with 14 bases between them. In germline, CDR1 is MNHEY, CDR2 SVGAGI. For the CDR3, the DNA is TGTGCCAGCAAGGGGATACCTGCGAATTCACCCCTCCACTTT. Translated: CASKGIPANSPLHF.

The chain recombines TRBV30 with TRBJ1-5; possible D gene TRBD1, 6 bases. The CDR3 has 14 amino acids. Trimming removed 4 bases at V and 1 base at J, with 11 bases between. Germline CDR1 and CDR2: GTSNPN and SVGIG (reference sequence). The CDR3 spells CAWNQGNSNQPQHF. The CDR3 DNA reads TGTGCCTGGAATCAGGGGAACAGCAATCAGCCCCAGCATTTT.

CDR3 coding DNA: TGTGCCAGCAGTATACAGGGTGGGAATCAGCCCCAGCATTTT. Its translation: CASSIQGGNQPQHF. J is TRBJ1-5 and V is TRBV5-5; a weak D match, TRBD1 (6 bases). V was clipped by 5 bases and J by 4 bases, with 13 bases between them. This CDR3 contains 14 residues. Germline CDR1 is SGHKS and CDR2 is YYEKEE (reference sequence).

The rearrangement uses TRBV5-1 and TRBJ1-1; D call uncertain. Trimming took 7 bases from V and 6 from J, leaving 10 bases between them. CDR3 length: 11 amino acids. Per the germline V gene, CDR1 is SGHRS and CDR2 is YFSETQ. This chain's CDR3 is CASAIGSEAFF. DNA of the CDR3: TGCGCCAGCGCCATCGGGTCTGAAGCTTTCTTT.